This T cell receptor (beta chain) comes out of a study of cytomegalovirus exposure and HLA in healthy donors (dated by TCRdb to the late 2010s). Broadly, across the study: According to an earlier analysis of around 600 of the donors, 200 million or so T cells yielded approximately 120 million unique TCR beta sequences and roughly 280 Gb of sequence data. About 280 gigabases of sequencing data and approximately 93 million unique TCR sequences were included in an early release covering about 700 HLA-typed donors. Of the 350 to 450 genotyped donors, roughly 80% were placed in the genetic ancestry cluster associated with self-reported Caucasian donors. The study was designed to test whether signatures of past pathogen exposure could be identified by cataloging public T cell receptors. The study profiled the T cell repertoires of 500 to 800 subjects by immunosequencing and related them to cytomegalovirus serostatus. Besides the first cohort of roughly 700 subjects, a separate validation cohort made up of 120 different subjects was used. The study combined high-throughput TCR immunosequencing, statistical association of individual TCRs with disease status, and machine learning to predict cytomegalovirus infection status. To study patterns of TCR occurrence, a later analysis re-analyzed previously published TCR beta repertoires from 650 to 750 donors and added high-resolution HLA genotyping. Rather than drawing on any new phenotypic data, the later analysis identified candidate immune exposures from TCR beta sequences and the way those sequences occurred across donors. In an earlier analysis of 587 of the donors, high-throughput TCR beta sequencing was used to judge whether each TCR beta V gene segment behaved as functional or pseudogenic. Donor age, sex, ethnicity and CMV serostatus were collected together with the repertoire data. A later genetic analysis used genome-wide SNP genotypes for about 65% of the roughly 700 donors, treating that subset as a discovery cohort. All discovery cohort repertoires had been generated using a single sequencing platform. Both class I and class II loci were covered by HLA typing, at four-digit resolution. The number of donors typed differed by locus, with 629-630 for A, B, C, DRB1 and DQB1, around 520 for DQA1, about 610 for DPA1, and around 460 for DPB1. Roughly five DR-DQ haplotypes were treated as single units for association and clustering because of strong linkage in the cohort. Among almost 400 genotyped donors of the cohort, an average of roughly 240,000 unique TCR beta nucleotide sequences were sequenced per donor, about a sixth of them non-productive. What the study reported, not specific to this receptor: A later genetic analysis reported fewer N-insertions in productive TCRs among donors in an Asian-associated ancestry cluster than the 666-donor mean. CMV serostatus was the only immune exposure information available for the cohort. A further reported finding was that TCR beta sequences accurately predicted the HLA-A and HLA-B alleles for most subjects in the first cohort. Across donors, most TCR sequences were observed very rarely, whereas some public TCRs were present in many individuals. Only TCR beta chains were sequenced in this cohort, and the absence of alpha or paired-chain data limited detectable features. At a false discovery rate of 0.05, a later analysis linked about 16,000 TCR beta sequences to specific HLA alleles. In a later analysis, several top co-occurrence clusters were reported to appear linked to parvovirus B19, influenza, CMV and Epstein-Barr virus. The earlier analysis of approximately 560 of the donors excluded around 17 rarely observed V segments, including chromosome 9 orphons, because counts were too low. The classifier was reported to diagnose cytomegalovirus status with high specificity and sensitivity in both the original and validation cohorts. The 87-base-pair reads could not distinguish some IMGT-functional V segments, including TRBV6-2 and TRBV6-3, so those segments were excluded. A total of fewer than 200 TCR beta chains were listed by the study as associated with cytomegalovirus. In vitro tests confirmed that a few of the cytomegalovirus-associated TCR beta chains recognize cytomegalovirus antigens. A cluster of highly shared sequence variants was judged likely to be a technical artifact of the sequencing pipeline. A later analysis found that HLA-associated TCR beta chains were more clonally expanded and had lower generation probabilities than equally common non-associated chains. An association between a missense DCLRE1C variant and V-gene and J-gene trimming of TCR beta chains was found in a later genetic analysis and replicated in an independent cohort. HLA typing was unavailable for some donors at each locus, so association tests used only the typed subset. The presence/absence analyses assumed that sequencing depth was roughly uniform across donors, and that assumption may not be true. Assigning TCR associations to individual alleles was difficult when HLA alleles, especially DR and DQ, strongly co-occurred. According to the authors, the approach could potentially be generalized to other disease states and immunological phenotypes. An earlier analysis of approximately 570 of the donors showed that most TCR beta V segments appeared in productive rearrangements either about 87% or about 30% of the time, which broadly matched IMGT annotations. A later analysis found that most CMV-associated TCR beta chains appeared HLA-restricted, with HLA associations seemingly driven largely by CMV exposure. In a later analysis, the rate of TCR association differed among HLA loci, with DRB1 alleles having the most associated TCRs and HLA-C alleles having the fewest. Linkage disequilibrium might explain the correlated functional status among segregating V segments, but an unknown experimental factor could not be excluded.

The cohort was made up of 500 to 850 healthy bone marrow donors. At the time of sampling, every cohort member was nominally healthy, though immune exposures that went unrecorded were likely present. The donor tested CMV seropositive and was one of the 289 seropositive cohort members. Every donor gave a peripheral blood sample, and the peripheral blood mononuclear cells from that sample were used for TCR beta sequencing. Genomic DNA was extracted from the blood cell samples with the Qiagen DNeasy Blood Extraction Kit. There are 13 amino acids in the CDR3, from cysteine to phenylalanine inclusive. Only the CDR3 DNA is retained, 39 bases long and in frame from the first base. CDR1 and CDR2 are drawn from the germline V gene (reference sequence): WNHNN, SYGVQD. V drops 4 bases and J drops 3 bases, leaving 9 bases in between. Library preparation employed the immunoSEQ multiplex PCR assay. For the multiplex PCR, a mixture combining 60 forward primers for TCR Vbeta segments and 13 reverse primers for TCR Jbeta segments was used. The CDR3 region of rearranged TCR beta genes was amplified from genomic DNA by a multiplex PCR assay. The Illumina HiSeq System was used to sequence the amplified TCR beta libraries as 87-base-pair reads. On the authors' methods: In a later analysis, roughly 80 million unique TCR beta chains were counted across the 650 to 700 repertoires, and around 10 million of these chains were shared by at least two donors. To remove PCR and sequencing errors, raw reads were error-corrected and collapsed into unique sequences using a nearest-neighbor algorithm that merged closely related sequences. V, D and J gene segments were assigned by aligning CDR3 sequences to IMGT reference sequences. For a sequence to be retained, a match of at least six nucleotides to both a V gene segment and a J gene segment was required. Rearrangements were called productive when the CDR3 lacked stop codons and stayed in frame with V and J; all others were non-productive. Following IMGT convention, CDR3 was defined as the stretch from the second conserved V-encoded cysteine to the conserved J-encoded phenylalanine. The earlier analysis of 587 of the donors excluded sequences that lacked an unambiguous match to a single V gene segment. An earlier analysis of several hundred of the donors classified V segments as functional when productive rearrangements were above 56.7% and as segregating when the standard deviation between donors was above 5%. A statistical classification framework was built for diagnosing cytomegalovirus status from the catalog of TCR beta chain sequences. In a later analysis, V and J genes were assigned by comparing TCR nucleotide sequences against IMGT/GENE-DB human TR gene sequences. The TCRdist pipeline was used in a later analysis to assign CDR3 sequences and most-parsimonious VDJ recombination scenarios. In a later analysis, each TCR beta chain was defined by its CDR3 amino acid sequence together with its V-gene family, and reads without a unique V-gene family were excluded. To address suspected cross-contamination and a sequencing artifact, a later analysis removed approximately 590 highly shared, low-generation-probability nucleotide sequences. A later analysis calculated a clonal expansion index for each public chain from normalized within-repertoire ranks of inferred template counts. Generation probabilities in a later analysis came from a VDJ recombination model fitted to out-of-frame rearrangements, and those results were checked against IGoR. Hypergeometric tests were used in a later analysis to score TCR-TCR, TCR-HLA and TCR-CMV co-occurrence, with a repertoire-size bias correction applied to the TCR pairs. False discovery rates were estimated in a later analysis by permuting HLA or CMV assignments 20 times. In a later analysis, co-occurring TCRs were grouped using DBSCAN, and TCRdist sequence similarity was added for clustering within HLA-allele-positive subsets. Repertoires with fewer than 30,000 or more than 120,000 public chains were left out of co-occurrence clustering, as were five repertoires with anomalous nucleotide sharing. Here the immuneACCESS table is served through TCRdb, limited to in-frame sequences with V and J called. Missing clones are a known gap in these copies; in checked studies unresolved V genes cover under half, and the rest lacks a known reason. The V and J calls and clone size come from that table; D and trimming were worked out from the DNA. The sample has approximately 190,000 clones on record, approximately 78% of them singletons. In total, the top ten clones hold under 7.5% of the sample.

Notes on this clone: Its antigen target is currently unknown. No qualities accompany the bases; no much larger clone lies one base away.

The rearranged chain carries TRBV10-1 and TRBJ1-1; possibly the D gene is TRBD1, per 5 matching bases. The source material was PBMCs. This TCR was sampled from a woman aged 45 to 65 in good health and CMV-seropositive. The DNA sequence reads TGCGCCAGCAGTGGACAGTTGGACACTGAAGCTTTCTTT. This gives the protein CASSGQLDTEAFF.